A single T cell receptor (beta chain) is shown here with its context. At least ten counts were recorded for this clonotype. It lacks a known antigen. Base qualities are not provided; no much larger clone lies one nucleotide away. The label giving this sample's time point can be read as: patch test 2, 6 weeks after DPC sensitization. In light of the paper, this sample's treatment or condition label describes: therapeutic diphenylcyclopropenone sensitization with weekly scalp DPC. Blood at each patch-test visit was drawn before the patch test was applied. Patients were eligible if aged 18 to 70, diagnosed with alopecia and judged suitable for DPC therapy, and pregnant patients were excluded. Total RNA was extracted from unfractionated whole blood that had been collected in Tempus Blood RNA tubes. The data belong to a study of human T cells and chemical hapten exposure (dated by TCRdb to about 2021). About the study as a whole: For sensitization, 2% DPC in acetone was applied to a 2 cm by 2 cm area of upper inner arm skin. Throughout the approximately 24-week study period, patients were also given weekly therapeutic DPC doses on the scalp. Patch testing on the upper back used Finn chambers containing 0.01% DPC, with scoring done after 6 days according to International Contact Dermatitis Research Group standards. The mostly female patient cohort included alopecia areata with under or over 50% scalp involvement, alopecia totalis and alopecia universalis. The libraries were sequenced as a pool, and the TCR yield per sample differed mostly because of small variations in library volumes within the pool. In alopecia patients, the study followed how the peripheral blood TCR repertoire changed in vivo over primary and secondary sensitization to diphenylcyclopropenone (DPC), a hapten. Blood samples were taken from patients before sensitization (week 0) and at 2, 6 and about 24 weeks after DPC sensitization. Roughly 30 alopecia patients provided blood for TCR sequencing at one to four time points (pre-sensitization, 2, 6 and 24 weeks).

V lost 4 bases and J lost 7 bases, and the count of bases not matched to a germline gene is 11. The cysteine opens and the phenylalanine closes a CDR3 of 15 amino acids. This entry keeps only the CDR3 DNA: 45 bases, framed from base 1. Sequences MNHEY (CDR1) and SMNVEV (CDR2) are obtained from the germline V gene (reference sequence). Receptors were amplified or captured by RACE. The sequencing machine was a NextSeq 500. During library preparation, unique molecular identifiers were attached to individual cDNA molecules so that TCRs could be counted in a quantitative, reproducible way. For every blood RNA sample, sequencing covered both the TCR alpha and TCR beta chains. Regarding the original processing steps: The median number of TCRs per sample was roughly 94,000, ranging from about 23,224 to 690,600. The Decombinator software suite was used to annotate the V, J and CDR3 of the TCR reads. For PS versus PT1 abundance plots, all samples were subsampled to the same number of TCRs (28,000). TCRs were defined as expanded if absent before sensitization and observed at least eight times at the 2-week time point. TCRdb passed the public sequencing reads through fastp at Q25 and MiXCR, retaining productive beta sequences. A single entry per CDR3 protein holds the most common genes and DNA from its merged rows. TCRdb's processing, not the study's, gives the V and J calls here. The sample table holds about 380,000 distinct CDR3 sequences, of which over 6% were seen once. The top ten hold about 6% of the sample.

The investigation overall reported the following: Compared with pre-sensitization or healthy control sets, expanded TCRs formed significantly more large CDR3 similarity clusters, which is consistent with antigen-driven responses. Because every patient had alopecia, a presumed autoimmune disease, the patients' immune response might differ from that of healthy individuals. DPC sensitization did not change the number of TCRs with a frequency above 1 in 1000, and there was no evidence of changes in global repertoire structure. After repeated subsampling, the strength of the expansion versus patch-test correlation and the threshold at which it became significant changed. Patch test score correlated positively with the number of PT1 expanded TCRs, reaching significance at thresholds 8, 16 and 32 but not at 4.

The receptor's source is a woman aged 18-29 years with alopecia areata. Some clones in this sample may be carry-over from other donors' samples. The rearranged segments are TRBV27 and TRBJ1-1; 8 central nucleotides agree with TRBD1. Sequenced material: whole blood, taken in connection with sensitization to the hapten diphenylcyclopropenone (DPC). The DNA sequence is given as TGTGCCAGCAGTTGGGGGACAGGTCCTCTTGATGAAGCTTTCTTT. Its amino acids are CASSWGTGPLDEAFF.